The rows below give T cell receptor beta chains drawn from one sample of a study of cytomegalovirus exposure and HLA in healthy donors. TCRdb keeps only in-frame clones here, not all; method: immunoSEQ multiplex PCR. The sample lists 80,000 to 100,000 clones, about 85% seen once, with approximately 3.7% in the top ten. Sequencing was done on a sample of PBMCs. These receptor sequences come from a female donor in good health and CMV-seropositive. The CDR3 runs from the conserved cysteine through the conserved F or W. The D gene is left open where the match is weak. Expanded clones get a size class; other rows say once, few or many, or leave the size out.

-	TRBV19	TRBD1	TRBJ1-4	TGTGCCAGTAGTATCGCGGGACAGGGCAAGGAAAAACTGTTTTTT	CASSIAGQGKEKLFF
-	TRBV10-1	-	TRBJ2-2	TGCGCCAGCAGTATGATGACAGGGAACACCGGGGAGCTGTTTTTT	CASSMMTGNTGELFF
once	TRBV7-2	-	TRBJ2-7	TGTGCCAGCAGCTCAACCTACGAGCAGTACTTC	CASSSTYEQYF
-	TRBV6-5	-	TRBJ2-6	TGTGCCAGCACCCTGTATCCCGGGGCCAACGTCCTGACTTTC	CASTLYPGANVLTF
-	TRBV6-6	-	TRBJ1-1	TGTGCCAGCAGACGCACTAACACTGAAGCTTTCTTT	CASRRTNTEAFF
-	TRBV11-2	-	TRBJ1-2	TGTGCCAGCAGCTTCGGACAGAGGAGCTATGGCTACACCTTC	CASSFGQRSYGYTF
once	TRBV10-2	TRBD1	TRBJ1-1	TGCGCCAGCACGACGACAGGGACCCTTGAAGCTTTCTTT	CASTTTGTLEAFF
-	TRBV7-9	TRBD1	TRBJ1-2	TGTGCCAGCAGCCCCCCACAGGGGGCTTATAGTGGCTACACCTTC	CASSPPQGAYSGYTF
-	TRBV5-1	-	TRBJ2-7	TGCGCCAGCAGCTTGGTTGCGGACGAGCAGTACTTC	CASSLVADEQYF
-	TRBV7-9	TRBD1	TRBJ1-6	TGTGCCAGCACCGGGACAGGCTCTAAGGGCTATAATTCACCCCTCCACTTT	CASTGTGSKGYNSPLHF
-	TRBV30	TRBD1	TRBJ1-2	TGTGCCTGGAGCGGACAGGGTAGAGGGTCTAACTATGGCTACCCCTTC	CAWSGQGRGSNYGYPF
-	TRBV7-6	TRBD2	TRBJ2-7	TGTGCCAGCAATTCCGGACTAGCGGGAGTTCGCGAGCAGTACTTC	CASNSGLAGVREQYF
-	TRBV19	-	TRBJ1-4	TGTGCCAGTAGCCCACCGGGTAATGAAAAACTGTTTTTT	CASSPPGNEKLFF
-	TRBV28	TRBD2	TRBJ2-5	TGTGCCAGCAGTTCTCTCCTAGCGGGAGGGCTCGAGACCCAGTACTTC	CASSSLLAGGLETQYF
-	TRBV5-1	TRBD2	TRBJ2-6	TGCGCCAGCAGCTCCCGGGGGGAACGGGTCCTGACTTTC	CASSSRGERVLTF
-	TRBV5-1	TRBD2	TRBJ2-1	TGCGCCAGCAGCTTGGTGTTAGCGGGGGGCCATAGCTCCTACAATGAGCAGTTCTTC	CASSLVLAGGHSSYNEQFF
-	TRBV5-1	TRBD1	TRBJ1-2	TGCGCCAGCAGCTTGGAGGGGGCGGATGGCTACACCTTC	CASSLEGADGYTF
-	TRBV2	-	TRBJ1-5	TGTGCCAGCAGGGGGGACATCTCGGATCAGCCCCAGCATTTT	CASRGDISDQPQHF
-	TRBV5-4	TRBD1	TRBJ1-2	TGTGCCAGCAGCTTGGGGCCCGGGACAGGGGGGATCTATGGCTACACCTTC	CASSLGPGTGGIYGYTF
few	TRBV2	-	TRBJ2-7	TGTGCCAGCAGGGTAGCGAGTCCCTACGAGCAGTACTTC	CASRVASPYEQYF
-	TRBV30	-	TRBJ2-7	TGTGCCTGGAGTACCCCCCAGGGGGAGGTCTACGAGCAGTACTTC	CAWSTPQGEVYEQYF
-	TRBV13	TRBD2	TRBJ2-1	TGTGCCAGCAGCCCCTGGACTAGCGGGAGGGGGATGAATGAGCAGTTCTTC	CASSPWTSGRGMNEQFF
few	TRBV11-3	TRBD2	TRBJ2-1	TGTGCCAGCAGCCCCGCCCCGGGACTAGCGGGTAGCCATGAGCAGTTCTTC	CASSPAPGLAGSHEQFF
few	TRBV18	-	TRBJ1-1	TGTGCCAGCTCCCCGGCGGAGACTGAAGCTTTCTTT	CASSPAETEAFF
-	TRBV6-1	-	TRBJ2-7	TGTGCCAGCAGTGAGGCGGTAAGCTCCTACGAGCAGTACTTC	CASSEAVSSYEQYF
-	TRBV28	-	TRBJ2-4	TGTGCCAGCCTCCGGGAGAACCAAAACATTCAGTACTTC	CASLRENQNIQYF
-	TRBV9	TRBD1	TRBJ2-6	TGTGCCAGCAGCCAGGTAGGGGGCGCTGGGGCCAACGTCCTGACTTTC	CASSQVGGAGANVLTF
-	TRBV2	TRBD1	TRBJ1-2	TGTGCCAGCAGTCCACCACAGGGGGCGTTCTATGGCTACACCTTC	CASSPPQGAFYGYTF
-	TRBV6-1	TRBD2	TRBJ2-1	TGTGCCAGCAGTCCAACGGGGGGGCGGCCAGGGCAGTTCTTC	CASSPTGGRPGQFF
-	TRBV30	-	TRBJ1-3	TGTGCCTGGAGCGGACCTGGGGGACACGGAAACACCATATATTTT	CAWSGPGGHGNTIYF
-	TRBV28	TRBD2	TRBJ2-1	TGTGCCAGCAGGGCCGGGACTAGCGTTTTCGATGAGCAGTTCTTC	CASRAGTSVFDEQFF
-	TRBV11-1	TRBD1	TRBJ1-1	TGTGCCAGCAGTCGGTCAGACAGGGGGGCATTTTCAGCTTTCTTT	CASSRSDRGAFSAFF